This T cell receptor beta chain was documented in a study of monozygotic twins with inflammatory bowel disease. TCRdb reprocessed the 5' RACE reads, keeping one entry per CDR3 protein, no DNA. The sample has approximately 390,000 distinct CDR3 sequences. The germline V gene encodes CDR1 SGHTA and CDR2 FQGNSA. The CDR3 consists of 14 residues. Study-level results: Some repertoire variability may stem from patients' differing immunosuppressive treatments.

About this clonotype itself: As yet, its antigen is unknown.

V usage is TRBV7-2 and J usage is TRBJ2-7; TCRdb's assignment of TRBD1 cannot be checked, as there is no DNA. The material sequenced was blood. This TCR was recovered from a human donor with ulcerative colitis or Crohn's disease, or a healthy co-twin of an affected twin (not recorded which). CDR3 in amino acids: CASSPLKPPYEQYF.